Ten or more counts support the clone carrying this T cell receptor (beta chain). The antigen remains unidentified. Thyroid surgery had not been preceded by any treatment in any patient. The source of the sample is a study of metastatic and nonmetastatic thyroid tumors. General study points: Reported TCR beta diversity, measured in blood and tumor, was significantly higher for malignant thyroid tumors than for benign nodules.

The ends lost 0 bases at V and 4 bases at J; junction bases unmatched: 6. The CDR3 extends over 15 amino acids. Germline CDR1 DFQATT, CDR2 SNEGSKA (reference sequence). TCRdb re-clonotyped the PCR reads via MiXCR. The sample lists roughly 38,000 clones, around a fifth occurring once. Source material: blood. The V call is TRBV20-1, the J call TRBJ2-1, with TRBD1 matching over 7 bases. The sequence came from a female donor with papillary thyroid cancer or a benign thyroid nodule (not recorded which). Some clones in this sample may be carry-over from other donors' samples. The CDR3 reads CSARDRGQSYNEQFF. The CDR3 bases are TGCAGTGCTAGAGATAGGGGACAGTCGTACAATGAGCAGTTCTTC.